Shown below are 6 T cell receptor beta chains from a single sample sequenced in a study of blood T cell repertoires in COVID-19. The method was immunoSEQ multiplex PCR; TCRdb's version includes in-frame clones alone and lacks a portion of them. Here the sample spans around 16,000 clones, roughly 89% being singletons. The sample consisted of peripheral blood. The receptors here all came from a man aged 60 to 75 with acute or convalescent COVID-19.

V is TRBV28 and J is TRBJ1-1; 7 nucleotides line up with TRBD1. The CDR3 loop spans 14 amino acids. The ends lost 6 bases at V and 0 bases at J; junction bases unmatched: 4. CDR1 and CDR2 (germline): MDHEN, SYDVKM. The CDR3 loop is CASRSGQLNTEAFF. The DNA for the CDR3 is TGTGCCAGCAGGTCGGGACAGCTGAACACTGAAGCTTTCTTT.

This rearrangement joins TRBV5-6 to TRBJ2-5, with TRBD1 as a possible D gene (6 bases). The germline V and J ends were trimmed by 3 bases and 2 bases, with 8 bases remaining between them. Germline V lookup: CDR1 SGHDT, CDR2 YYEEEE. This CDR3 comprises 13 residues. CDR3 coding DNA: TGTGCCAGCAGCTGGGGGACACAAGAGACCCAGTACTTC. This codes for CASSWGTQETQYF. The whole variable domain, filled in from reference TRBV5-6 and TRBJ2-5, reads DAGVTQSPTHLIKTRGQQVTLRCSPKSGHDTVSWYQQALGQGPQFIFQYYEEEERQRGNFPDRFSGHQFPNYSSELNVNALLLGDSALYLCASSWGTQETQYFGPGTRLLVL.

This clone was seen just once. J is TRBJ2-1 and V is TRBV6-5; 7 bases fit TRBD2. V lost 6 bases and J lost 3; bases outside the gene matches: 8. The CDR3 is 15 amino acids. Germline CDR1 MNHEY, CDR2 SVGAGI. The CDR3 here is CASRRGGSDYNEQFF. The CDR3 DNA sequence: TGTGCCAGCAGACGCGGGGGTAGTGACTACAATGAGCAGTTCTTC.

The V and J genes are TRBV6-6 and TRBJ2-7; 9 bases are shared with TRBD1. There are 17 residues in the CDR3. Germline V lookup: CDR1 MNHNY, CDR2 SVGAGI (reference sequence). V shed 5 bases, J shed 6 bases, and the junction held 17 bases outside the gene matches. The CDR3 DNA reads as TGTGCCAGCAGTCCCGGGACAGGGTGGTCTAGAGGGGGCGAGCAGTACTTC. Amino acid sequence: CASSPGTGWSRGGEQYF.

The CDR3 region is CSAVRLDEQFF. Here the CDR3 DNA reads TGCAGTGCCGTAAGACTCGATGAGCAGTTCTTC. The chain combines TRBV20-1 with TRBJ2-1; D unclear. Germline CDR1 DFQATT, CDR2 SNEGSKA (reference sequence). The CDR3 sequence is 11 residues long. Trimming removed 6 bases at V and 8 bases at J, with 11 bases between.

The chain has TRBV18 and TRBJ1-2; 12 nucleotides agree with TRBD1. Trimming cost V 3 bases and J 4 bases; bases outside gene matches: 3. This CDR3 is 15 amino acids long. The germline gives CDR1 KGHSH, CDR2 LQKENI. This CDR3 is CASSPGTGGSYGYTF. The DNA for the CDR3 is TGTGCCAGCTCACCGGGGACAGGGGGCAGCTATGGCTACACCTTC.